The rows below give T cell receptor beta chains drawn from one sample of a study of CD8 T cells in Susac syndrome. TCRdb re-called the immunoSEQ multiplex PCR reads with MiXCR, one entry per CDR3 protein. Among a few hundred thousand distinct CDR3 sequences listed, 95% were seen once. The sample was CD4+ T cells from PBMCs. All receptors come from a human donor with multiple sclerosis. Both conserved end residues are part of each CDR3. D genes are given only for firm matches. Some rows have no size entry. The others give once, few or many, or a class for an expanded clone.

size: NA
D: NA
J: TRBJ2-1
V: TRBV28
CDR3: CASSLRQNEQFF
DNA: TGTGCCAGCAGTTTAAGGCAGAATGAGCAGTTCTTC

size: NA
D: NA
J: TRBJ2-7
V: TRBV28
CDR3: CASSLTELSYEQYF
DNA: TGTGCCAGCAGTTTGACAGAACTATCCTACGAGCAGTACTTC

size: NA
D: TRBD1
J: TRBJ1-5
V: TRBV4-1
CDR3: CASSQGDRGNQPQHF
DNA: TGCGCCAGCAGCCAAGGGGACAGGGGGAATCAGCCCCAGCATTTT

size: NA
D: TRBD1
J: TRBJ1-2
V: TRBV29-1
CDR3: CSVAGQGDLYYGYTF
DNA: TGCAGCGTTGCCGGACAGGGAGACCTATACTATGGCTACACCTTC

size: NA
D: NA
J: TRBJ1-1
V: TRBV6-5
CDR3: CASRRAGVHTEAFF
DNA: TGTGCCAGCAGACGCGCGGGGGTTCATACTGAAGCTTTCTTT

size: NA
D: NA
J: TRBJ2-5
V: TRBV5-1
CDR3: CASSLGQQETQYF
DNA: TGTGCCAGCAGTTTGGGGCAGCAAGAGACCCAGTACTTC

size: NA
D: TRBD1
J: TRBJ2-1
V: TRBV7-9
CDR3: CASSLRDRGNDNEQFF
DNA: TGTGCCAGCAGCCTCCGGGACAGGGGGAATGACAATGAGCAGTTCTTC

size: NA
D: TRBD2
J: TRBJ2-3
V: TRBV6-1
CDR3: CASRPLAGGSTDTQYF
DNA: TGTGCCAGCAGACCACTAGCGGGGGGGAGCACAGATACGCAGTATTTT

size: NA
D: NA
J: TRBJ1-5
V: TRBV28
CDR3: CASEWRNQPQHF
DNA: TGTGCCAGCGAATGGAGGAATCAGCCCCAGCATTTT

size: NA
D: NA
J: TRBJ2-2
V: TRBV4-1
CDR3: CASGVGVPGELFF
DNA: TGCGCCTCCGGGGTTGGGGTACCCGGGGAGCTGTTTTTT

size: NA
D: NA
J: TRBJ2-4
V: TRBV3-1
CDR3: CASSQPGLAAKNIQYF
DNA: TGTGCCAGCAGCCAACCAGGGTTAGCAGCCAAAAACATTCAGTACTTC

size: NA
D: NA
J: TRBJ2-7
V: TRBV3-1
CDR3: CASSQESRRDSYEQYF
DNA: TGTGCCAGCAGCCAAGAATCTCGGCGGGACTCCTACGAGCAGTACTTC

size: NA
D: NA
J: TRBJ1-5
V: TRBV15
CDR3: CATSRGRVRQPQHF
DNA: TGTGCCACCAGCAGAGGAAGGGTTCGACAGCCCCAGCATTTT

size: NA
D: TRBD2
J: TRBJ2-7
V: TRBV20-1
CDR3: CSAGLAGAGYEQYF
DNA: TGCAGTGCTGGACTAGCGGGGGCTGGCTACGAGCAGTACTTC

size: once
D: TRBD2
J: TRBJ2-3
V: TRBV5-1
CDR3: CASSFSGSGTDTQYF
DNA: TGCGCCAGCAGCTTCAGCGGGAGTGGCACAGATACGCAGTATTTT

size: NA
D: NA
J: TRBJ1-2
V: TRBV5-6
CDR3: CASSLPGVYGYTF
DNA: TGTGCCAGCAGCTTGCCAGGGGTCTACGGCTACACCTTC

size: NA
D: TRBD2
J: TRBJ2-3
V: TRBV25-1
CDR3: CASSDTRGGSTDTQYF
DNA: TGTGCCAGCAGTGATACGCGGGGGGGAAGCACAGATACGCAGTATTTT

size: NA
D: TRBD1
J: TRBJ2-3
V: TRBV29-1
CDR3: CSVKRQGATTDTQYF
DNA: TGCAGCGTCAAAAGACAGGGGGCAACGACAGATACGCAGTATTTT

size: NA
D: NA
J: TRBJ1-2
V: TRBV3-1
CDR3: CASSRGARGNYGYTF
DNA: TGTGCCAGCAGCCGCGGAGCGAGGGGGAACTATGGCTACACCTTC

size: NA
D: NA
J: TRBJ1-2
V: TRBV29-1
CDR3: CSVAGTATHYGYTF
DNA: TGCAGCGTTGCTGGTACAGCTACGCACTATGGCTACACCTTC

size: NA
D: NA
J: TRBJ2-1
V: TRBV20-1
CDR3: CSAPGTPTNEQFF
DNA: TGCAGTGCTCCCGGGACCCCCACCAATGAGCAGTTCTTC

size: once
D: TRBD2
J: TRBJ2-5
V: TRBV2
CDR3: CASTVAGLGETQYF
DNA: TGTGCCAGCACGGTAGCGGGACTCGGAGAGACCCAGTACTTC

size: NA
D: TRBD1
J: TRBJ1-1
V: TRBV15
CDR3: CATSVRQGRTEAFF
DNA: TGTGCCACCAGCGTGAGACAGGGAAGAACTGAAGCTTTCTTT

size: NA
D: NA
J: TRBJ2-5
V: TRBV9
CDR3: CASSVAIWETQYF
DNA: TGTGCCAGCAGCGTAGCCATATGGGAGACCCAGTACTTC

size: NA
D: NA
J: TRBJ2-2
V: TRBV5-1
CDR3: CASSLEEGSGELFF
DNA: TGCGCCAGCAGCTTGGAAGAGGGATCCGGGGAGCTGTTTTTT

size: NA
D: NA
J: TRBJ2-7
V: TRBV11-2
CDR3: CASSVGQFNYEQYF
DNA: TGTGCCAGCAGCGTAGGACAGTTCAACTACGAGCAGTACTTC

size: NA
D: NA
J: TRBJ1-1
V: TRBV12-3/TRBV12-4
CDR3: CASSQVWISPEAFF
DNA: TGTGCCAGCAGTCAAGTTTGGATCTCACCTGAAGCTTTCTTT

size: few
D: NA
J: TRBJ2-5
V: TRBV11-2
CDR3: CASSSGGAQYF
DNA: TGTGCCAGCAGCTCAGGGGGGGCCCAGTACTTC

size: NA
D: NA
J: TRBJ2-1
V: TRBV5-1
CDR3: CASSLRFWAGRPDNEQFF
DNA: TGCGCCAGCAGCTTGAGGTTTTGGGCGGGAAGGCCGGACAATGAGCAGTTCTTC

size: NA
D: NA
J: TRBJ2-3
V: TRBV9
CDR3: CASSVAGITDTQYF
DNA: TGTGCCAGCAGCGTAGCCGGGATTACAGATACGCAGTATTTT

size: NA
D: TRBD2
J: TRBJ2-1
V: TRBV7-2
CDR3: CASSFLAGEVYNEQFF
DNA: TGTGCCAGCAGCTTCCTAGCGGGGGAGGTGTACAATGAGCAGTTCTTC

size: NA
D: NA
J: TRBJ2-7
V: TRBV30
CDR3: CAWSVSRALEQYF
DNA: TGTGCCTGGAGTGTCTCCAGGGCACTCGAGCAGTACTTC

size: once
D: NA
J: TRBJ1-2
V: TRBV15
CDR3: CATSGEGPQGGYGYTF
DNA: TGTGCCACCAGCGGAGAGGGCCCCCAGGGAGGCTATGGCTACACCTTC

size: NA
D: NA
J: TRBJ2-7
V: TRBV5-1
CDR3: CASSSRPVTGSPTSEQYF
DNA: TGCGCCAGCAGCTCCCGTCCAGTTACAGGATCCCCCACCAGCGAGCAGTACTTC

size: NA
D: TRBD1
J: TRBJ1-4
V: TRBV30
CDR3: CAWSRYRGTNEKLFF
DNA: TGTGCCTGGAGCCGATACAGGGGGACTAATGAAAAACTGTTTTTT

size: NA
D: NA
J: TRBJ2-5
V: TRBV20-1
CDR3: CSARPPTSARETQYF
DNA: TGCAGTGCTCGTCCCCCTACTTCTGCCCGGGAGACCCAGTACTTC

size: NA
D: NA
J: TRBJ1-5
V: TRBV21-1
CDR3: CASSTRYSNQPQHF
DNA: TGTGCCAGCAGCACGCGGTATAGCAATCAGCCCCAGCATTTT

size: NA
D: TRBD1
J: TRBJ1-4
V: TRBV14
CDR3: CASSQVQGAEKLFF
DNA: TGTGCCAGCAGCCAAGTCCAGGGGGCCGAAAAACTGTTTTTT

size: NA
D: NA
J: TRBJ2-1
V: TRBV4-2
CDR3: CASSQVAPSRTNNNEQFF
DNA: TGTGCCAGCAGCCAAGTCGCCCCCTCGAGGACTAATAACAATGAGCAGTTCTTC

size: NA
D: TRBD1
J: TRBJ1-5
V: TRBV5-8
CDR3: CASSAKTGGSNQPQHF
DNA: TGTGCCAGCAGCGCGAAGACAGGGGGTAGCAATCAGCCCCAGCATTTT

size: NA
D: NA
J: TRBJ1-2
V: TRBV6-5
CDR3: CASSYDGNYGYTF
DNA: TGTGCCAGCAGTTACGACGGCAACTATGGCTACACCTTC

size: NA
D: NA
J: TRBJ2-3
V: TRBV28
CDR3: CASSLPRVSTDTQYF
DNA: TGTGCCAGCAGTCTTCCTAGAGTCAGCACAGATACGCAGTATTTT

size: NA
D: TRBD1
J: TRBJ2-7
V: TRBV20-1
CDR3: CSAFDRDYEQYF
DNA: TGCAGTGCTTTCGACAGGGACTACGAGCAGTACTTC

size: NA
D: TRBD1
J: TRBJ2-1
V: TRBV3-1
CDR3: CASSQETGVGFF
DNA: TGTGCCAGCAGCCAAGAAACAGGGGTAGGGTTCTTC

size: once
D: NA
J: TRBJ2-7
V: TRBV6-5
CDR3: CASSSSVNHYEQYF
DNA: TGTGCCAGCAGTAGTAGCGTCAACCATTACGAGCAGTACTTC

size: NA
D: TRBD1
J: TRBJ2-5
V: TRBV9
CDR3: CASSTRQGGRGETQYF
DNA: TGTGCCAGCAGCACCCGACAGGGTGGGCGTGGAGAGACCCAGTACTTC

size: NA
D: TRBD2
J: TRBJ2-5
V: TRBV29-1
CDR3: CSVEATSGGTIQETQYF
DNA: TGCAGCGTTGAAGCCACTAGCGGGGGGACAATCCAAGAGACCCAGTACTTC

size: NA
D: NA
J: TRBJ1-1
V: TRBV9
CDR3: CASSTQTNTEAFF
DNA: TGTGCCAGCAGCACACAGACGAACACTGAAGCTTTCTTT

size: once
D: NA
J: TRBJ2-7
V: TRBV9
CDR3: CASSVGGSLGEQYF
DNA: TGTGCCAGCAGCGTAGGAGGGAGCTTGGGCGAGCAGTACTTC

size: NA
D: TRBD2
J: TRBJ2-1
V: TRBV28
CDR3: CASSGRSSGNYYEQFF
DNA: TGTGCCAGCAGTGGGCGGTCTAGCGGGAATTACTATGAGCAGTTCTTC

size: NA
D: NA
J: TRBJ1-2
V: TRBV3-1
CDR3: CASSHWGARGGYTF
DNA: TGTGCCAGCAGCCACTGGGGGGCGCGGGGCGGCTACACCTTC

size: NA
D: NA
J: TRBJ2-5
V: TRBV20-1
CDR3: CSARLPAASEETQYF
DNA: TGCAGTGCTAGGCTACCTGCTGCTAGCGAGGAGACCCAGTACTTC

size: NA
D: NA
J: TRBJ2-7
V: TRBV10-1
CDR3: CASSESWGGGQYF
DNA: TGCGCCAGCAGTGAGTCTTGGGGGGGCGGGCAGTACTTC

size: NA
D: NA
J: TRBJ2-1
V: TRBV10-3
CDR3: CAIVEGLSYNEQFF
DNA: TGTGCCATCGTCGAGGGCCTTTCCTACAATGAGCAGTTCTTC

size: NA
D: NA
J: TRBJ1-1
V: TRBV7-3
CDR3: CASSLDTGYTEAFF
DNA: TGTGCCAGCAGCTTGGATACAGGGTATACTGAAGCTTTCTTT

size: NA
D: NA
J: TRBJ1-5
V: TRBV20-1
CDR3: CSAKQVNQPQHF
DNA: TGCAGTGCTAAGCAGGTTAATCAGCCCCAGCATTTT

size: NA
D: NA
J: TRBJ2-1
V: TRBV7-9
CDR3: CASSQGSEYNEQFF
DNA: TGTGCCAGCAGCCAGGGTTCGGAGTACAATGAGCAGTTCTTC